These T cell receptor beta chains were read from a single sample in a study of vaccination and CD4 T cells after COVID-19. For these receptors, no antigen is known. TCRdb reanalysed the PCR reads using MiXCR and keeps one entry per CDR3 protein. The sample yields about 15,000 distinct CDR3 sequences, 55% to 75% seen once. The specimen was CD4+ T cells from blood, cultured in vitro. The receptors were gathered from a human donor who had recovered from COVID-19. CDR3s include the opening cysteine and the closing phenylalanine or tryptophan. A D gene is named only where the DNA matches it firmly. A clone size is listed for some rows: how often the clone was seen (once, few, many), or a class if it is expanded.

j_gene	abundance	v_gene	d_gene	CDR3aa	CDR3nt
TRBJ2-3	.	TRBV6-5	TRBD2	CASSYSPSGRFGTDTQYF	TGTGCCAGCAGTTACTCCCCTAGCGGGAGATTCGGCACAGATACGCAGTATTTT
TRBJ2-1	.	TRBV5-1	.	CASSRAGQSYNEQFF	TGCGCCAGCAGCCGCGCGGGACAGTCCTACAATGAGCAGTTCTTC
TRBJ2-1	.	TRBV24-1	.	CATSRGGSYNEQFF	TGTGCCACCAGTAGGGGGGGGTCCTACAATGAGCAGTTCTTC
TRBJ2-7	once	TRBV20-1	TRBD1	CSASNRGRGYEQYF	TGCAGTGCTTCAAACAGGGGCCGGGGCTACGAGCAGTACTTC
TRBJ1-1	.	TRBV19	.	CATQDRPYTEAFF	TGTGCCACCCAAGACAGACCCTACACTGAAGCTTTCTTT
TRBJ1-1	few	TRBV15	.	CATSQGQRTNTEAFF	TGTGCCACCAGCCAAGGACAGAGGACGAACACTGAAGCTTTCTTT
TRBJ1-1	.	TRBV29-1	.	CSSKRGMNTEAFF	TGCAGCTCAAAAAGGGGAATGAACACTGAAGCTTTCTTT
TRBJ1-6	once	TRBV27	.	CASSWQGSRNSPLHF	TGTGCCAGCAGTTGGCAGGGGTCGAGGAATTCACCCCTCCACTTT
TRBJ2-7	.	TRBV20-1	TRBD2	CSAAAGRLAGGDEQYF	TGCAGTGCGGCCGCGGGGCGACTAGCGGGAGGGGACGAGCAGTACTTC
TRBJ1-1	.	TRBV20-1	.	CSAHATSFEAFF	TGCAGTGCCCATGCGACCAGCTTTGAAGCTTTCTTT
TRBJ2-2	.	TRBV20-1	.	CSARDLSRTFETGELFF	TGCAGTGCTAGAGATCTCTCCAGGACCTTCGAAACCGGGGAGCTGTTTTTT
TRBJ1-4	.	TRBV28	.	CASRPQSLWEKLFF	TGTGCCAGCAGGCCACAGAGCCTGTGGGAAAAACTGTTTTTT
TRBJ2-3	.	TRBV7-6	TRBD2	CASSLEVGLAGVLLDTQYF	TGTGCCAGCAGCTTAGAGGTGGGACTAGCGGGAGTCTTGCTAGATACGCAGTATTTT
TRBJ2-7	.	TRBV7-2	TRBD1	CASSPRWGQGWEQYF	TGTGCCAGCAGCCCAAGGTGGGGACAGGGGTGGGAGCAGTACTTC
TRBJ1-2	.	TRBV9	.	CASSVDTNYGYTF	TGTGCCAGCAGCGTAGACACCAACTATGGCTACACCTTC
TRBJ1-2	few	TRBV6-5	TRBD1	CASSYSTQGLGGYTF	TGTGCCAGCAGTTACTCGACACAGGGGTTGGGTGGCTACACCTTC
TRBJ1-2	.	TRBV9	TRBD1	CASSPGDRAINYGYTF	TGTGCCAGCAGCCCTGGAGACAGGGCGATTAACTATGGCTACACCTTC
TRBJ2-2	.	TRBV11-3	.	CASSLVGSNTGELFF	TGTGCCAGCAGCTTAGTGGGGTCGAACACCGGGGAGCTGTTTTTT
TRBJ2-2	few	TRBV7-2	.	CASSTRISTGELFF	TGTGCCAGCAGCACCAGAATTTCCACCGGGGAGCTGTTTTTT
TRBJ2-3	.	TRBV15	.	CATSREWTDTQYF	TGTGCCACCAGCAGAGAGTGGACAGATACGCAGTATTTT
TRBJ1-1	.	TRBV19	.	CASSISSRMNTEAFF	TGTGCCAGTAGTATATCCAGCAGAATGAACACTGAAGCTTTCTTT
TRBJ2-7	.	TRBV6-1	.	CASTLEGGGGGYEQYF	TGTGCCAGCACCCTCGAAGGGGGCGGCGGGGGCTACGAGCAGTACTTC
TRBJ1-5	.	TRBV6-1	.	CATTIAGQSLRAQHF	TGTGCCACCACCATTGCCGGACAGTCCTTGAGGGCCCAGCATTTT
TRBJ2-2	.	TRBV6-2/TRBV6-3	.	CASRGSGVNTGELFF	TGTGCCAGCAGGGGAAGCGGAGTGAACACCGGGGAGCTGTTTTTT
TRBJ2-5	few	TRBV7-2	.	CASSLDRNRPQTQYF	TGTGCCAGCAGCTTAGATCGTAACCGGCCACAGACCCAGTACTTC
TRBJ1-2	.	TRBV24-1	TRBD1	CATSDLRGTATIGYGYTF	TGTGCCACCAGTGACCTCAGGGGGACAGCCACAATAGGGTATGGCTACACCTTC
TRBJ2-2	.	TRBV7-2	.	CASSPIPQNTGELFF	TGTGCCAGCAGCCCCATCCCACAGAACACCGGGGAGCTGTTTTTT
TRBJ2-7	few	TRBV20-1	TRBD2	CSATRTSGSYEQYF	TGCAGTGCTACTCGGACTAGCGGGAGTTACGAGCAGTACTTC
TRBJ1-1	once	TRBV28	TRBD1	CASSLHRGRNTEAFF	TGTGCCAGCAGTTTACACAGGGGTCGAAACACTGAAGCTTTCTTT
TRBJ2-7	.	TRBV4-3	TRBD2	CASSQDPWTSGSKEQYF	TGCGCCAGCAGCCAAGATCCCTGGACTAGCGGGAGTAAGGAGCAGTACTTC
TRBJ2-7	.	TRBV28	TRBD1	CASSLASGGGYEQYF	TGTGCCAGCAGTTTAGCATCAGGGGGCGGCTACGAGCAGTACTTC
TRBJ2-3	large	TRBV20-1	.	CSARASGQSTDTQYF	TGCAGTGCTAGAGCGTCTGGACAGAGCACAGATACGCAGTATTTT
TRBJ1-2	.	TRBV2	.	CASSDLGTRYGYTF	TGTGCCAGCAGTGATCTAGGGACCCGATATGGCTACACCTTC
TRBJ1-2	.	TRBV7-2	.	CASSLLGYGYTF	TGTGCCAGCAGCTTACTTGGCTATGGCTACACCTTC
TRBJ1-2	.	TRBV5-1	.	CASSLDLIGQYRKTF	TGCGCCAGCAGCTTGGATCTAATCGGACAGTATCGAAAAACCTTC
TRBJ1-2	.	TRBV19	TRBD1	CASATAGTGGSNYGYTF	TGTGCCAGTGCTACGGCCGGGACAGGGGGCTCTAACTATGGCTACACCTTC
TRBJ1-2	.	TRBV28	.	CASSSYSWGADYGYTF	TGTGCCAGCAGTTCCTACAGTTGGGGGGCGGACTATGGCTACACCTTC
TRBJ1-5	.	TRBV19	.	CASSIYRGTQPQHF	TGTGCCAGTAGTATTTACCGGGGGACGCAGCCCCAGCATTTT
TRBJ1-1	.	TRBV18	TRBD1	CASSGRQGHTEAFF	TGTGCCAGCTCCGGAAGACAGGGCCACACTGAAGCTTTCTTT
TRBJ1-2	.	TRBV7-2	.	CASSSDRRGYTF	TGTGCCAGCAGTAGTGACCGGAGGGGCTACACCTTC
TRBJ2-3	once	TRBV6-1	.	CASSRTVRDTQYF	TGTGCCAGCAGTAGGACGGTTAGAGATACGCAGTATTTT